This TCR beta chain was retrieved from a study of T cell responses to AZD1222 COVID-19 vaccine. Clones were read by immunoSEQ multiplex PCR, and TCRdb kept only the in-frame ones, dropping some. The sample lists under 95,000 clones; about nine tenths were seen once. This CDR3 has 17 residues. Trimming removed 2 bases at V and 5 bases at J, with 19 bases between. Germline lookup yields CDR1 LNHDA and CDR2 SQIVND (reference sequence). There are a few counts of this clone. The chain carries TRBV19 and TRBJ2-1; D call uncertain. This receptor was identified in an adult in good health. Sequences were derived from peripheral blood, sampled on day 0 of AZD1222 vaccination. The CDR3 DNA sequence: TGTGCCAGTAGTATAAGTCTCCCCCGGCTAACCCACAATGAGCAGTTCTTC. It codes for CASSISLPRLTHNEQFF.